What follows is one TCR beta chain and its context. TCR alpha and beta CDR3 regions were amplified from RNA using iRepertoire nested multiplex PCR. TCRdb recomputed calls from the multiplex PCR reads with MiXCR, one row per CDR3 protein. The sample lists more than 300,000 distinct CDR3 sequences; roughly 41% were seen once. The sample comes from a study of glioma-infiltrating T cells. This CDR3 spans 12 amino acids. CDR1 is SGHTA, CDR2 FQGNSA, per germline. V lost 8 bases, J lost 0 bases, and 7 bases lay in between. This receptor was obtained from a human donor with low-grade glioma or glioblastoma, undergoing nonglioma brain surgery, or in good health (not recorded which). The rearrangement uses TRBV7-2 and TRBJ1-1; no reliable D call. The specimen sequenced was glioma tissue, nonneoplastic brain tissue, or PBMCs (not recorded which). CDR3 loop: CASLQVNTEAFF. CDR3 sequence (DNA): TGTGCCAGCCTGCAGGTGAACACTGAAGCTTTCTTT.